Listed below are T cell receptor beta chains from one sample, sequenced in a study of blood T cell repertoires in COVID-19. The data were produced by immunoSEQ multiplex PCR, yet TCRdb's version contains in-frame clones alone and is incomplete. The sample consists of roughly 230,000 clones, roughly 87% of them appearing once. Sample: peripheral blood. Receptor source: a woman between 35 and 50 years old who had recovered from COVID-19. Both conserved end residues are part of each CDR3. D genes are given only for firm matches. Size tells how often a clone was seen (once, few, many) or the class of an expanded clone, and some rows leave it out.

v_call	d_call	j_call	clone_size	cdr3_aa	cdr3_nt
TRBV2	.	TRBJ1-2	.	CASSDSSYGYTF	TGTGCCAGCAGTGACTCCTCCTATGGCTACACCTTC
TRBV11-3	TRBD2	TRBJ2-1	.	CASRPGGGRAVNEQFF	TGTGCCAGCAGACCGGGGGGCGGGAGGGCCGTGAATGAGCAGTTCTTC
TRBV19	.	TRBJ2-2	.	CASIGQANTGELFF	TGTGCCAGTATAGGACAAGCGAACACCGGGGAGCTGTTTTTT
TRBV2	.	TRBJ2-5	.	CASSDGVGGETQYF	TGTGCCAGCAGTGACGGGGTCGGGGGAGAGACCCAGTACTTC
TRBV11-2	.	TRBJ1-1	.	CASSPNHEAFF	TGTGCCAGCAGCCCTAATCATGAAGCTTTCTTT
TRBV6-5	.	TRBJ2-1	once	CASRRDFSYNEQFF	TGTGCCAGCAGAAGGGACTTCTCCTACAATGAGCAGTTCTTC
TRBV30	TRBD1	TRBJ1-2	.	CACLTGTYGYTF	TGTGCCTGCCTGACAGGGACGTATGGCTACACCTTC
TRBV30	TRBD1	TRBJ2-3	.	CAWSTGQGTDTQYF	TGTGCCTGGAGTACGGGACAGGGCACAGATACGCAGTATTTT
TRBV7-8	TRBD1	TRBJ1-4	.	CASSKGQGHEKLFF	TGTGCCAGCAGCAAAGGACAGGGCCACGAAAAACTGTTTTTT
TRBV6-6	.	TRBJ2-6	.	CASSPDGDKTVPSGANVLTF	TGTGCCAGCAGTCCCGATGGGGACAAAACCGTACCCTCTGGGGCCAACGTCCTGACTTTC
TRBV9	.	TRBJ2-1	.	CASSSQGGGSPPGNEQFF	TGTGCCAGCAGCTCTCAAGGGGGGGGAAGTCCACCAGGGAATGAGCAGTTCTTC
TRBV28	TRBD1	TRBJ1-1	.	CASSSYRGRRMNTEAFF	TGTGCCAGCAGTTCATACAGGGGGCGGAGGATGAACACTGAAGCTTTCTTT
TRBV5-4	TRBD2	TRBJ2-5	.	CASSGAAGGRQETQYF	TGTGCCAGCAGCGGGGCAGCGGGGGGGCGTCAAGAGACCCAGTACTTC
TRBV3-1/TRBV3-2	TRBD1	TRBJ1-6	.	CASREDRDNSPLHF	TGTGCCAGCAGGGAGGACAGGGATAATTCACCCCTCCACTTT
TRBV19	.	TRBJ2-2	.	CASSPRRGVGGELFF	TGTGCCAGTAGCCCACGCAGGGGAGTAGGCGGGGAGCTGTTTTTT
TRBV19	.	TRBJ2-3	.	CASWGHFTDTQYF	TGTGCCAGTTGGGGGCACTTCACAGATACGCAGTATTTT
TRBV4-3	.	TRBJ1-5	once	CASSRGSEGPQHF	TGCGCCAGCAGCCGCGGGAGCGAAGGGCCCCAGCATTTT
TRBV5-6	.	TRBJ1-1	.	CASSQNTEAFF	TGTGCCAGCAGCCAGAACACTGAAGCTTTCTTT
TRBV28	.	TRBJ2-7	.	CASSSTGSGGEQYF	TGTGCCAGCAGTTCAACAGGGTCGGGGGGCGAGCAGTACTTC
TRBV11-2	TRBD1	TRBJ2-5	.	CASSETGQGQETQYF	TGTGCCAGCAGCGAAACGGGACAGGGACAAGAGACCCAGTACTTC
TRBV3-1/TRBV3-2	TRBD2	TRBJ2-7	.	CASSQEVGAGGFSYEQYF	TGTGCCAGCAGCCAAGAAGTAGGCGCGGGGGGCTTCTCCTACGAGCAGTACTTC
TRBV24-1	.	TRBJ1-4	.	CATSDTRGGNEKLFF	TGTGCCACCAGTGATACCAGGGGTGGTAATGAAAAACTGTTTTTT
TRBV16	.	TRBJ1-5	once	CASSQFRDNNQPQHF	TGTGCCAGCAGCCAATTTCGGGACAACAATCAGCCCCAGCATTTT
TRBV5-6	TRBD2	TRBJ2-1	few	CASSLAGEQFF	TGTGCCAGCAGCTTAGCGGGGGAGCAGTTCTTC
TRBV5-1	TRBD2	TRBJ2-3	.	CASSSRLATDTQYF	TGCGCCAGCAGCTCCCGACTAGCGACAGATACGCAGTATTTT
TRBV14	.	TRBJ2-5	.	CASSQRSIRGETQYF	TGTGCCAGCAGCCAAAGGTCCATTAGGGGAGAGACCCAGTACTTC
TRBV5-1	.	TRBJ2-3	.	CASSLSADTDTQYF	TGCGCCAGCAGCTTGAGCGCAGACACAGATACGCAGTATTTT
TRBV12-5	.	TRBJ1-3	.	CASGSGAASNTIYF	TGTGCTAGTGGCTCGGGTGCAGCATCGAACACCATATATTTT
TRBV4-3	TRBD1	TRBJ1-1	.	CASSQTGGAGTEAFF	TGCGCCAGCAGCCAAACAGGGGGCGCAGGAACTGAAGCTTTCTTT
TRBV5-1	.	TRBJ1-3	.	CASSDTAGNTIYF	TGCGCCAGCAGCGACACGGCTGGAAACACCATATATTTT
TRBV28	.	TRBJ2-2	.	CASNSQGQGRPGELFF	TGTGCCAGCAACAGCCAGGGGCAGGGGCGGCCCGGGGAGCTGTTTTTT
TRBV21-1	.	TRBJ1-1	.	CASSRRTRGTEAFF	TGTGCCAGCAGCCGCCGAACCCGGGGCACTGAAGCTTTCTTT
TRBV4-1	TRBD1	TRBJ2-3	.	CASSQMDRVDTQYF	TGCGCCAGCAGCCAAATGGACAGGGTAGATACGCAGTATTTT
TRBV4-1	.	TRBJ2-7	.	CASSQVHRGAEQYF	TGCGCCAGCAGCCAAGTCCATCGGGGGGCCGAGCAGTACTTC
TRBV6-5	.	TRBJ1-1	few	CASSYGDRPMNTEAFF	TGTGCCAGCAGTTACGGCGACAGGCCCATGAACACTGAAGCTTTCTTT
TRBV9	TRBD1	TRBJ2-1	once	CASSSSGTDYNEQFF	TGTGCCAGCAGCTCCTCCGGGACAGACTACAATGAGCAGTTCTTC
TRBV27	TRBD2	TRBJ2-1	.	CASSLRLLAGELNEQFF	TGTGCCAGCAGTCTTAGACTCCTAGCGGGAGAGTTGAATGAGCAGTTCTTC
TRBV5-1	.	TRBJ1-5	.	CASSSDPGPDQPQHF	TGCGCCAGCAGCTCAGACCCAGGGCCCGATCAGCCCCAGCATTTT
TRBV2	.	TRBJ2-1	.	CASRDVGLGYGNNEQFF	TGTGCCAGCAGGGACGTGGGACTGGGGTACGGGAACAATGAGCAGTTCTTC
TRBV19	.	TRBJ1-1	once	CASSALTGNTEAFF	TGTGCCAGTAGTGCTCTGACAGGGAACACTGAAGCTTTCTTT
TRBV2	.	TRBJ2-6	.	CASRADWRGILTF	TGTGCCAGCAGAGCCGACTGGAGGGGTATCCTGACTTTC
TRBV6-5	.	TRBJ2-3	.	CASRNENTDTQYF	TGTGCCAGCAGAAACGAGAACACAGATACGCAGTATTTT
TRBV19	TRBD1	TRBJ1-1	.	CASRWTGLDTEAFF	TGTGCCAGTAGATGGACAGGGTTGGACACTGAAGCTTTCTTT
TRBV11-2	.	TRBJ2-7	.	CASSLEWAPLGPSEQYF	TGTGCCAGCAGCTTAGAATGGGCACCCCTGGGGCCCTCCGAGCAGTACTTC
TRBV19	TRBD1	TRBJ2-1	.	CASGTGDEQFF	TGTGCCAGTGGAACAGGGGATGAGCAGTTCTTC
TRBV11-2	.	TRBJ2-2	.	CASSRLGAGPLGGELFF	TGTGCCAGCAGCCGATTGGGCGCGGGACCTTTAGGCGGGGAGCTGTTTTTT
TRBV27	.	TRBJ2-1	.	CASSPLGNEQFF	TGTGCCAGCAGTCCCCTAGGAAATGAGCAGTTCTTC
TRBV23-1	.	TRBJ1-1	once	CASSRNPNSAFF	TGCGCCAGCAGTCGTAACCCTAACTCGGCTTTCTTT
TRBV29-1	.	TRBJ1-1	.	CSVVIQVLNTEAFF	TGCAGCGTTGTGATTCAGGTCCTGAACACTGAAGCTTTCTTT
TRBV25-1	.	TRBJ2-5	.	CASSARERGTQYF	TGTGCCAGCAGTGCCAGGGAAAGGGGGACCCAGTACTTC
TRBV5-4	TRBD2	TRBJ2-1	.	CASTPRAGGSNEQFF	TGTGCCAGCACCCCTAGAGCGGGGGGGAGCAATGAGCAGTTCTTC
TRBV15	TRBD1	TRBJ1-3	many	CATSDRVAGNTIYF	TGTGCCACCTCGGACAGGGTGGCCGGAAACACCATATATTTT
TRBV23-1	.	TRBJ1-4	.	CASSQCQASNEKLFF	TGCGCCAGCAGTCAATGTCAGGCTTCTAATGAAAAACTGTTTTTT
TRBV5-6	.	TRBJ2-3	few	CASSLKGDTQYF	TGTGCCAGCAGCTTGAAGGGGGATACGCAGTATTTT
TRBV30	.	TRBJ2-2	.	CAWSTGVAGELFF	TGTGCCTGGAGTACAGGCGTAGCCGGGGAGCTGTTTTTT